These 26 T cell receptor beta chains were sequenced from one sample in a study of response to subunit inactivated influenza vaccine. TCRdb used MiXCR to reprocess the RT-PCR reads, holding one entry per CDR3 protein. The sample yields about 310,000 distinct CDR3 sequences, about a fifth seen once. This material consisted of PBMCs from blood, taken 21 months after vaccination. Every receptor here comes from a man between 50 and 70 years old who received an inactivated influenza vaccine.

J is TRBJ2-1 and V is TRBV20-1; D tentatively reads TRBD1 or TRBD2 (5 bases each). CDR1 is DFQATT, CDR2 SNEGSKA, per germline (reference sequence). The CDR3 is 11 amino acids. V lost 5 bases to trimming and J lost 10 bases, with 12 bases between them. CDR3 in amino acids: CSAGEWGEQFF. The CDR3 DNA sequence: TGCAGTGCTGGCGAATGGGGGGAGCAGTTCTTC.

In its sample, this clonotype was seen a few times. The CDR3 protein is CASSVEDEQFF. CDR3 DNA sequence: TGTGCCAGCAGCGTAGAGGATGAGCAGTTCTTC. The genes are TRBV9 and TRBJ2-1; D not resolved. V lost 0 bases and J 8 bases, leaving 3 bases between the germline ends. Germline assignment: CDR1 SGDLS and CDR2 YYNGEE. The CDR3 length is 11 residues.

This clonotype turned up a few times. The chain carries TRBV5-5 and TRBJ2-2; D not resolved. The CDR3 has 14 residues. CDR1 and CDR2 from the germline V gene are SGHKS and YYEKEE (reference sequence). Trimming removed 4 bases at V and 3 bases at J, with 10 bases between. DNA of the CDR3: TGTGCCAGCAGCATCCAATTGGACACCGGGGAGCTGTTTTTT. Protein product: CASSIQLDTGELFF.

This clonotype was counted a few times. The J gene is TRBJ2-7, the V gene TRBV27; a possible D gene is TRBD2 (5 bases). The V gene lost 6 bases and the J gene lost 2 bases, with 17 bases spanning the gap. Germline V lookup: CDR1 MNHEY, CDR2 SMNVEV (reference sequence). CDR3 length: 15 amino acids. The CDR3 DNA is TGTGCCAGCAGCCCAATGCCGGGGTCACCCTACGAGCAGTACTTC. Amino acid sequence: CASSPMPGSPYEQYF.

The V call is TRBV9, the J call TRBJ1-2, with D possibly being TRBD1 (5 bases). Germline V lookup: CDR1 SGDLS, CDR2 YYNGEE. The CDR3 has 13 amino acids. The V gene lost 3 bases and the J gene lost 4 bases, with 10 bases spanning the gap. This CDR3 is CASSAGRGYGYTF. DNA for the CDR3: TGTGCCAGCAGCGCTGGGAGGGGCTATGGCTACACCTTC.

V usage is TRBV5-4 and J usage is TRBJ2-1; 10 nucleotides match TRBD2. Germline-derived CDR1 and CDR2 are SGHNT and YYREEE (reference sequence). Germline trimming cut 0 bases from V and 9 bases from J; bases unmatched to any gene: 9. The CDR3 runs 16 residues. CDR3 in DNA: TGTGCCAGCAGCTTGGGTGGTAGCGGGGGGTTCACTGAGCAGTTCTTC. It encodes CASSLGGSGGFTEQFF.

This clonotype was seen a few times. The V gene is TRBV6-5, the J gene TRBJ2-3; TRBD2 might be the D (6 bases). The V gene's germline CDR1 is MNHEY and CDR2 SVGAGI. Trimming shortened V by 3 bases and J by 2 bases, and 15 bases separated the two germline ends. The CDR3 totals 16 residues. The DNA of the CDR3 is TGTGCCAGCAGTTATACCGGGACTTTGCCCACAGATACGCAGTATTTT. Translation: CASSYTGTLPTDTQYF.

The genes are TRBV7-2 and TRBJ2-7; 7 bases are a match to TRBD2. CDR1 is SGHTA, CDR2 FQGNSA, per germline. V lost 1 base to trimming and J lost 4 bases; unmatched junction nucleotides: 10. The CDR3 covers 16 residues. The CDR3 sequence is CASSLGGWRERYEQYF. Written as DNA, the CDR3 is TGTGCCAGCAGCTTAGGAGGGTGGCGGGAGCGGTACGAGCAGTACTTC.

In this sample, this clonotype turned up many times. The rearrangement uses TRBV27 and TRBJ1-2; D remains unclear. V was trimmed by 5 bases and J by 8 bases, leaving 15 bases between them. Germline V lookup: CDR1 MNHEY, CDR2 SMNVEV (reference sequence). This CDR3 is 13 amino acids long. CDR3 loop: CASSNRGGEGYTF. The CDR3 DNA sequence: TGTGCCAGCAGTAACCGAGGAGGCGAAGGCTACACCTTC.

The V gene is TRBV12-3 or TRBV12-4, the J gene TRBJ2-1; a possible D gene is TRBD1 (7 bases). The V and J ends lost 6 bases and 0 bases respectively, with 18 bases between them. The CDR3 has 17 residues. DNA of the CDR3: TGTGCCAGCAGCCCGGGACAGTGGAGGGGCTCCTACAATGAGCAGTTCTTC. Its protein is CASSPGQWRGSYNEQFF.

The sample holds a few counts of this clonotype. CDR3 in DNA: TGTGCCAGCAGCGTAGGGTGGACAGGAACCTACGAGCAGTACTTC. Translating gives CASSVGWTGTYEQYF. The chain employs TRBV9 and TRBJ2-7; 7 positions match TRBD1. In germline, CDR1 is SGDLS, CDR2 YYNGEE. The CDR3 has 15 amino acids. V dropped 0 bases and J dropped 2; count of bases not matched to a gene: 5.

This rearrangement joins TRBV28 to TRBJ2-5; possible D gene TRBD2, 5 bases. Germline V gives CDR1 MDHEN, CDR2 SYDVKM. The V gene lost 7 bases and the J gene lost 7 bases, with 19 bases spanning the gap. The CDR3 has 14 amino acids. The CDR3 bases are TGTGCCAGCACCGCGGCCGGACTGATCGGGACCCAGTACTTC. Protein sequence: CASTAAGLIGTQYF. The full variable domain, rest sourced from reference TRBV28 and TRBJ2-5, is DVKVTQSSRYLVKRTGEKVFLECVQDMDHENMFWYRQDPGLGLRLIYFSYDVKMKEKGDIPEGYSVSREKKERFSLILESASTNQTSMYLCASTAAGLIGTQYFGPGTRLLVL.

Concerning this clonotype: Being one base from a much bigger clone, this may be a read error. The chain joins TRBV11-2 to TRBJ2-7; D gene uncertain. Germline CDR1 and CDR2: SGHAT and FQNNGV. The length of the CDR3 is 14 residues. Trimming took off 4 bases at V and 3 bases at J, with 13 bases between the two ends. The CDR3 DNA is TGTGCCAGCAGCTCATTGGGCGGATTCTACGAGCAGTACTTC. Its protein is CASSSLGGFYEQYF. Variable domain in full (rest from reference TRBV11-2 and TRBJ2-7): EAGVAQSPRYKIIEKRQSVAFWCNPISGHATLYWYQQILGQGPKLLIQFQNNGVVDDSQLPKDRFSAERLKGVDSTLKIQPAKLEDSAVYLCASSSLGGFYEQYFGPGTRLTVT.

This clonotype has at least ten counts. This chain connects TRBV20-1 to TRBJ1-1; D possibly corresponds to TRBD1 (5 bases). The germline V gene encodes CDR1 DFQATT and CDR2 SNEGSKA (reference sequence). The CDR3 extends over 15 amino acids. The V end was cut by 0 bases, the J end by 8 bases, with 19 bases between. CDR3 region: CSARDFVQANFEAFF. The DNA for the CDR3 is TGCAGTGCTAGAGATTTCGTACAGGCCAACTTCGAAGCTTTCTTT.

This clonotype turned up a few times. The chain combines TRBV4-3 with TRBJ1-4, with a possible D match to TRBD1 (5 bases). Per germline, CDR1 LGHNA and CDR2 YSLEER. V lost 0 bases and J lost 7, with 15 bases in between. The CDR3 has 16 residues. CDR3: CASSQDMARDVEKLFF. In nucleotides, the CDR3 is TGCGCCAGCAGCCAAGATATGGCCAGGGACGTTGAAAAACTGTTTTTT.

In DNA, the CDR3 is TGTGCCAGCAGTTACTTAGGCTCCTACGAGCAGTACTTC. Its translation: CASSYLGSYEQYF. This sequence joins TRBV6-2 or TRBV6-3 and TRBJ2-7; no clear D gene. V dropped 1 base and J dropped 0 bases, with 4 bases sitting between them. This CDR3 is built from 13 residues. Per the germline V gene, CDR1 is MNHEY and CDR2 is SVGEGT.

This clonotype was seen a few times. V usage is TRBV2 and J usage is TRBJ2-1, with D unresolved. The V gene's germline CDR1 is SNHLY and CDR2 FYNNEI. The V gene lost 6 bases and the J gene lost 5 bases, with 14 bases spanning the gap. CDR3 length: 14 amino acids. For the CDR3, the DNA is TGTGCCAGCAGATCATTAAGGAAAAACAATGAGCAGTTCTTC. Protein sequence: CASRSLRKNNEQFF.

The chain employs TRBV7-8 and TRBJ2-2; D is possibly TRBD2 (6 bases). Germline CDR1 SGHVS, CDR2 FQNEAQ. Deletions cut 7 bases from V and 2 bases from J, with 14 bases between. The CDR3 is 15 residues long. This chain's CDR3 is CASTLRGANTGELFF. In DNA form, the CDR3 reads TGTGCCAGCACCCTGCGGGGCGCTAACACCGGGGAGCTGTTTTTT.

The rearrangement uses TRBV19 and TRBJ1-5; the match to TRBD1 covers 7 bases. V lost 1 base to trimming and J lost 4 bases; unmatched junction nucleotides: 7. The CDR3 consists of 16 residues. The germline V gene encodes CDR1 LNHDA and CDR2 SQIVND (reference sequence). The CDR3, as DNA: TGTGCCAGTAGTATAGGGACAGGCCGAAATAATCAGCCCCAGCATTTT. Translating gives CASSIGTGRNNQPQHF.

This clonotype has a handful of counts. V and J are TRBV6-2 or TRBV6-3 and TRBJ2-5, with D possibly being TRBD2 (6 bases). Deletions cut 2 bases from V and 0 bases from J, with 22 bases between. Germline CDR1 and CDR2: MNHEY and SVGEGT. This CDR3 contains 19 residues. CDR3 sequence reads: CASSYPKRSSATYQETQYF. CDR3 sequence (DNA): TGTGCCAGCAGTTACCCAAAACGTTCTAGCGCAACGTACCAAGAGACCCAGTACTTC.

A few counts support this clonotype. This rearrangement joins TRBV19 to TRBJ1-1; TRBD1 is a possible D gene (6 bases). Germline V gene data show CDR1 as LNHDA and CDR2 as SQIVND (reference sequence). This CDR3 has 14 amino acids. Between the trimmed V and J ends, which lost 7 bases and 5 bases, there was a span of 17 bases. The CDR3 is CASTNTGSGTEAFF. Here the CDR3 DNA reads TGTGCCAGTACTAACACAGGGTCAGGGACTGAAGCTTTCTTT.

The genes are TRBV10-3 and TRBJ1-2, with D possibly TRBD1 on 5 matching bases. The CDR3 has 13 amino acids. Germline CDR1 and CDR2: ENHRY and SYGVKD. Trimming left V 7 bases short and J 4 bases short, with 13 bases between. This CDR3 reads CAINRDGVYGYTF. In DNA, the CDR3 is TGTGCCATCAACCGGGACGGAGTCTATGGCTACACCTTC.

This clonotype came up many times. This sequence joins TRBV12-3 or TRBV12-4 and TRBJ1-2, with D possibly matching TRBD1 (5 bases). The V and J ends lost 2 bases and 0 bases respectively, with 13 bases between them. The CDR3 covers 16 residues. This CDR3 is CASSLTSTVANYGYTF. Here the CDR3 DNA reads TGTGCCAGCAGTTTAACGTCGACAGTTGCTAACTATGGCTACACCTTC.

This clonotype was counted only a few times. The V call is TRBV28, the J call TRBJ2-1; D might be TRBD2 (5 bases). Trimming cost V 6 bases and J 4 bases, with 16 bases left between them. The germline CDR1 and CDR2 sequences are MDHEN and SYDVKM. The CDR3 has 15 residues. CDR3 nucleotide sequence: TGTGCCAGCAGGGGAGTGGGCGGGCCGTACAATGAGCAGTTCTTC. As protein: CASRGVGGPYNEQFF.

This clonotype was found many times. CDR3 nucleotides: TGCAGCGTTGAGGTCTTGGAGACTAGCGGGAGGGTCTCTCCCTACAATGAGCAGTTCTTC. As protein: CSVEVLETSGRVSPYNEQFF. The chain employs TRBV29-1 and TRBJ2-1; 14 bases line up with TRBD2. With V trimmed by 3 bases and J by 2 bases, 15 bases remained unmatched. The germline V gene encodes CDR1 SQVTM and CDR2 ANQGSEA. The CDR3 extends over 20 amino acids.

This clonotype was seen only a few times. The chain is built from TRBV7-9 and TRBJ2-2; 11 nucleotides line up with TRBD1. There are 16 residues in the CDR3. V dropped 7 bases and J dropped 0; count of bases not matched to a gene: 4. Germline V gene lookup returns CDR1 SEHNR and CDR2 FQNEAQ (reference sequence). The CDR3 is CASTLDRGPNTGELFF. The CDR3 DNA is TGTGCCAGCACCTTGGACAGGGGGCCGAACACCGGGGAGCTGTTTTTT.